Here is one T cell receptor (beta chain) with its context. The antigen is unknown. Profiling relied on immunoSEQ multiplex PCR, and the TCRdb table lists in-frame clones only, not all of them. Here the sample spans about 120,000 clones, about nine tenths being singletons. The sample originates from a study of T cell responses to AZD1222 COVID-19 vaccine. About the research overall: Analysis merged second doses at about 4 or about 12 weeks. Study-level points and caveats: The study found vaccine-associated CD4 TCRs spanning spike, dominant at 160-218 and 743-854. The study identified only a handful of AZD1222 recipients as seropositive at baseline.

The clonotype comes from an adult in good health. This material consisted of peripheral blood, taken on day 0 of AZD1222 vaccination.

In DNA, the CDR3 is TGTGCCAGCACCAACCAGGGGTCCCTCTACAATGAGCAGTTCTTC. Translation gives CASTNQGSLYNEQFF. The chain recombines TRBV2 with TRBJ2-1; D is perhaps TRBD1 (6 bases). Germline V CDR1 and CDR2: SNHLY, FYNNEI. The CDR3 has 15 amino acids. Trimming cost V 7 bases and J 3 bases, with 16 bases left between them.